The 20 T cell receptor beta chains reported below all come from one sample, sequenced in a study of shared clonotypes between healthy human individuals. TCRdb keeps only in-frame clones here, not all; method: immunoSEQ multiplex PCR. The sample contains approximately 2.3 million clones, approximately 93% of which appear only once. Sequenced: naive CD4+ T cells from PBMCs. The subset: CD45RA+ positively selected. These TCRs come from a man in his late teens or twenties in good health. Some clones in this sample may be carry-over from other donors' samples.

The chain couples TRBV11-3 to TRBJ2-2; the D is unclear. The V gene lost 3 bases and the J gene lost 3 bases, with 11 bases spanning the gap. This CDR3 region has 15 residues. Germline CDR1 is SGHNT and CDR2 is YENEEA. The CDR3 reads CASSFFQVHTGELFF. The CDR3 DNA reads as TGTGCCAGCAGCTTCTTCCAGGTCCACACCGGGGAGCTGTTTTTT.

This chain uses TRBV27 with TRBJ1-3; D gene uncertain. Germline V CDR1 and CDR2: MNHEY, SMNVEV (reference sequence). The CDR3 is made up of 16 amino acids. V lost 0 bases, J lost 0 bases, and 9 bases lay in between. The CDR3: CASSLSRPLSGNTIYF. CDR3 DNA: TGTGCCAGCAGTTTATCGAGGCCGCTCTCTGGAAACACCATATATTTT.

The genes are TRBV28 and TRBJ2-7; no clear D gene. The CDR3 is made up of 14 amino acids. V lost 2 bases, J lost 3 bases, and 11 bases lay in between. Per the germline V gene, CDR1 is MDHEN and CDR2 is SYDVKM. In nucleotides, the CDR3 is TGTGCCAGCAGTTTACCACAACTAAACTACGAGCAGTACTTC. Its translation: CASSLPQLNYEQYF.

CDR3 residues: CASSIGTMVGTEQYF. CDR3 bases: TGTGCCAGTAGTATCGGGACGATGGTGGGAACCGAGCAGTACTTC. This chain links TRBV19 with TRBJ2-7; D may match TRBD1 or TRBD2 (5 bases each). Germline V gives CDR1 LNHDA, CDR2 SQIVND (reference sequence). V dropped 3 bases and J dropped 6 bases, with 18 bases sitting between them. CDR3 length: 15 amino acids.

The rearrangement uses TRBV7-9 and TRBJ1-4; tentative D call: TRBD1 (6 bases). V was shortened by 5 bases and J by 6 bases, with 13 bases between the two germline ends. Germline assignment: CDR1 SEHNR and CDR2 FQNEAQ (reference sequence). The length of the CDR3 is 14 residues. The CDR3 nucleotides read TGTGCCAGCAGCCCACCAGGGGTGGATGAAAAACTGTTTTTT. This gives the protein CASSPPGVDEKLFF.

The DNA of the CDR3 is TGTGCCACCAGCAGAGCCTTCAGGGAAAACACTGAAGCTTTCTTT. Amino acids: CATSRAFRENTEAFF. The chain has TRBV15 and TRBJ1-1, with D tentatively TRBD1 (5 bases). The V gene lost 1 base and the J gene lost 2 bases, with 11 bases spanning the gap. This CDR3 is built from 15 residues. The germline V gene encodes CDR1 LNHNV and CDR2 YYDKDF (reference sequence).

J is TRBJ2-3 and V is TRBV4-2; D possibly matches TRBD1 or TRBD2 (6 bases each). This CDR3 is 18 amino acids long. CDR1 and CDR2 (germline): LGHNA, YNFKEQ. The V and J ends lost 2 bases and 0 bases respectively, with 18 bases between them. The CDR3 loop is CASSQMGGGNPSTDTQYF. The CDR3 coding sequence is TGTGCCAGCAGCCAAATGGGGGGCGGGAACCCTAGCACAGATACGCAGTATTTT.

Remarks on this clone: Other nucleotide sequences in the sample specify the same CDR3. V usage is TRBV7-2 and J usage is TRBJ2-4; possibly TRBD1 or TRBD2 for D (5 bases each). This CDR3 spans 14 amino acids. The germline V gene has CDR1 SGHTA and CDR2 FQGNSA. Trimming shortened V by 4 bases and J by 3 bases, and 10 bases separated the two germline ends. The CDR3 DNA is TGTGCCAGCAGCTCGGGGACGGGCAAAAACATTCAGTACTTC. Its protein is CASSSGTGKNIQYF.

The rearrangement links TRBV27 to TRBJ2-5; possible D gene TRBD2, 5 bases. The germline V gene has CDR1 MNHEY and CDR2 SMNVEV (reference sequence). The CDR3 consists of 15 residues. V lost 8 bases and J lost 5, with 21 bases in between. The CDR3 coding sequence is TGTGCCAGCTACCCCGACGGCGGCGGGTGGGAGACCCAGTACTTC. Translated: CASYPDGGGWETQYF.

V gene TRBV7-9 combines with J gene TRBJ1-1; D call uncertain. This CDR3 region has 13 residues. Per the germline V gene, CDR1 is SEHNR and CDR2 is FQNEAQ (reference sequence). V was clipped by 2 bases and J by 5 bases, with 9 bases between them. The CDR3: CASSLYSRTEAFF. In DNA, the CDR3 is TGTGCCAGCAGCTTATATAGTAGGACTGAAGCTTTCTTT.

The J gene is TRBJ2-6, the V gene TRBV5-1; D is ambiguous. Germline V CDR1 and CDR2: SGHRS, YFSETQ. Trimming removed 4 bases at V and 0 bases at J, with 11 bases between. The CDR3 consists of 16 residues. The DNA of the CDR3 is TGCGCCAGCAGCCCCCCCTCCGCCTCTGGGGCCAACGTCCTGACTTTC. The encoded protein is CASSPPSASGANVLTF.

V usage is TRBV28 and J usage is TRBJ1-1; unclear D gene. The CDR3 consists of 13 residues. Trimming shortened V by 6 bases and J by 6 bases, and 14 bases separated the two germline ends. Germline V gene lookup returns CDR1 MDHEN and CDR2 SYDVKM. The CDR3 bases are TGTGCCAGCAGCCGCGGAGGAGGAGCTGAAGCTTTCTTT. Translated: CASSRGGGAEAFF.

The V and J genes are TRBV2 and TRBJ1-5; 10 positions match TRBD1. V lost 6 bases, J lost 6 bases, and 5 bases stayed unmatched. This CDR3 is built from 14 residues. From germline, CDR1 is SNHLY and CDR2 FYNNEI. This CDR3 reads CASRGTGASQPQHF. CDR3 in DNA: TGTGCCAGCAGGGGGACAGGGGCGTCTCAGCCCCAGCATTTT.

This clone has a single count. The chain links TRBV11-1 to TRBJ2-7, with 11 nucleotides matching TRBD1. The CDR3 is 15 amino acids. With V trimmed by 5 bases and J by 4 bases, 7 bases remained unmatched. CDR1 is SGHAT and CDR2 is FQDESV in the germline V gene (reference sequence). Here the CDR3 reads CASSRGGQGVYEQYF. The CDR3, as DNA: TGTGCCAGCAGCCGAGGGGGACAGGGGGTTTACGAGCAGTACTTC.

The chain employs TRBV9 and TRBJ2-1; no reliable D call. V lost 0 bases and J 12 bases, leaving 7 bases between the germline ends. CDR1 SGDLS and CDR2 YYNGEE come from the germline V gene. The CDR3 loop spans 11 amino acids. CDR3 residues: CASSVDGWQFF. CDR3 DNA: TGTGCCAGCAGCGTAGACGGCTGGCAGTTCTTC.

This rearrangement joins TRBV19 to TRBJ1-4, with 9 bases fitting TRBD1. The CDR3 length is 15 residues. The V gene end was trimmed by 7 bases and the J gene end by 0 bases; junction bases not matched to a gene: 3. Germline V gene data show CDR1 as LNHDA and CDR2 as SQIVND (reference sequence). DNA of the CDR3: TGTGCCAGTATGGGACAGGGAGCAACTAATGAAAAACTGTTTTTT. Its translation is CASMGQGATNEKLFF. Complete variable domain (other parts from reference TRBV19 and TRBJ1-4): DGGITQSPKYLFRKEGQNVTLSCEQNLNHDAMYWYRQDPGQGLRLIYYSQIVNDFQKGDIAEGYSVSREKKESFPLTVTSAQKNPTAFYLCASMGQGATNEKLFFGSGTQLSVL.

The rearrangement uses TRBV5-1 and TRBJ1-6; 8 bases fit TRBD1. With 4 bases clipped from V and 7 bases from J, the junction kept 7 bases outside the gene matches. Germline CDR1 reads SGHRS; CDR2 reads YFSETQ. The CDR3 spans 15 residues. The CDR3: CASSLSTGENSPLHF. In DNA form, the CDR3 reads TGCGCCAGCAGCCTCTCGACAGGGGAAAATTCACCCCTCCACTTT.

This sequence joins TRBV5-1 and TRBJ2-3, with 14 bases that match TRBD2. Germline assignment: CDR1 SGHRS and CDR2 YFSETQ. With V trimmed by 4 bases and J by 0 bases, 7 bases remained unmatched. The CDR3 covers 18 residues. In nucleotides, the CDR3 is TGCGCCAGCAGCGCCGGACTAGCGGGAGGTTCTAGCACAGATACGCAGTATTTT. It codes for CASSAGLAGGSSTDTQYF.

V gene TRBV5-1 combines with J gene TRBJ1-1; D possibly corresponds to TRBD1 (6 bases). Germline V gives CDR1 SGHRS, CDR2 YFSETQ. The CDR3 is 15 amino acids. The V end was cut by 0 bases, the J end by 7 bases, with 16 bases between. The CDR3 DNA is TGCGCCAGCAGCTTGGAGAACAGGGAAGCAGGTGAAGCTTTCTTT. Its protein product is CASSLENREAGEAFF. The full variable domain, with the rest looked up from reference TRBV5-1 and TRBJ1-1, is KAGVTQTPRYLIKTRGQQVTLSCSPISGHRSVSWYQQTPGQGLQFLFEYFSETQRNKGNFPGRFSGRQFSNSRSEMNVSTLELGDSALYLCASSLENREAGEAFFGQGTRLTVV.

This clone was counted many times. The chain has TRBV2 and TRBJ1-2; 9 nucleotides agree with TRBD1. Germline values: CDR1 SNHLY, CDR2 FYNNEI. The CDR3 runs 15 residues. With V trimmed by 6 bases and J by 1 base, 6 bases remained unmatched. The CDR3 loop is CASRNRGLLNYGYTF. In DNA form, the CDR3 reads TGTGCCAGCAGAAACAGGGGGCTCCTTAACTATGGCTACACCTTC.